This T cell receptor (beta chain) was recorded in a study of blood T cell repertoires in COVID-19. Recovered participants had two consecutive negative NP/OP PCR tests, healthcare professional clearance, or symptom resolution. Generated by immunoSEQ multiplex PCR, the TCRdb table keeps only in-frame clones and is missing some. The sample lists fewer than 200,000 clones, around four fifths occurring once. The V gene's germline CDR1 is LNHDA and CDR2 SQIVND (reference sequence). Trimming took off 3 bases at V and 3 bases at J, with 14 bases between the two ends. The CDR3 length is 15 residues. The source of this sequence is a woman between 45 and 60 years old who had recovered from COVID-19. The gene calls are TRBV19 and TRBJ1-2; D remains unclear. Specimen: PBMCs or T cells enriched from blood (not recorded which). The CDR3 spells CASSISGLDDYGYTF. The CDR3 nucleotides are TGTGCCAGTAGTATCAGCGGACTAGACGACTATGGCTACACCTTC.